Listed below are T cell receptor beta chains from one sample, sequenced in a study of blood T cell repertoires in COVID-19. Sequencing used immunoSEQ multiplex PCR; TCRdb keeps in-frame clones, though not all of them. Of approximately 470,000 clones listed, around 85% are singletons. Sequenced material: peripheral blood. The receptors shown here come from a human donor in a cohort sampled during active COVID-19. CDR3s include the opening cysteine and the closing phenylalanine or tryptophan. The D gene is left open where the match is weak. Only some rows state a clone size, as once, few, many or a class for expanded clones.

V,J,size,D,DNA,CDR3
TRBV7-9,TRBJ1-1,NA,NA,TGTGCCAGCAGCTCCCGGGAGAGAGGGAACACTGAAGCTTTCTTT,CASSSRERGNTEAFF
TRBV19,TRBJ1-1,NA,TRBD1,TGTGCCAGTAGTAAACGACAGGGGGCAGGCACTGAAGCTTTCTTT,CASSKRQGAGTEAFF
TRBV30,TRBJ2-7,NA,TRBD1,TGTGCCTCAAAGTTCGGGACAGGGGGCTACGAGCAGTACTTC,CASKFGTGGYEQYF
TRBV3-1/TRBV3-2,TRBJ2-7,once,TRBD2,TGTGCCAGCAGCCAACATGGGACTAGTACTATCCACGAGCAGTACTTC,CASSQHGTSTIHEQYF
TRBV28,TRBJ2-5,NA,NA,TGTGCCAGCAGTTTATTACGGGGAAAAGAGACCCAGTACTTC,CASSLLRGKETQYF
TRBV7-3,TRBJ2-2,NA,NA,TGTGCCAGCAGCTCCGGGACTCAGAACACCGGGGAGCTGTTTTTT,CASSSGTQNTGELFF
TRBV3-1/TRBV3-2,TRBJ2-1,NA,NA,TGTGCCAGCAGCCCCTCTGGGCGGGGCCTTGGTGAGCAGTTCTTC,CASSPSGRGLGEQFF
TRBV7-2,TRBJ2-2,NA,TRBD1,TGTGCCAGCAGCAGGGACAGGGGGCCGGGCGGGGAGCTGTTTTTT,CASSRDRGPGGELFF
TRBV7-2,TRBJ2-4,NA,TRBD2,TGTGCCAGCAGCCCTCGACTAGCGGGGGGGAACATTCAGTACTTC,CASSPRLAGGNIQYF
TRBV7-9,TRBJ2-7,once,TRBD2,TGTGCCAGCAGCCACGGACTAGCGGGAGTGCACGAGCAGTACTTC,CASSHGLAGVHEQYF
TRBV6-4,TRBJ1-2,few,NA,TGTGCCAGCAGTGAACAACGGGGAGAGAGCTATGGCTACACCTTC,CASSEQRGESYGYTF
TRBV6-5,TRBJ2-1,NA,NA,TGTGCCAGCAGTTACAACGGCGGGACCTTCTACAATGAGCAGTTCTTC,CASSYNGGTFYNEQFF
TRBV7-2,TRBJ2-1,NA,TRBD2,TGTGCCAGCAGCTTAGAGGGACTATCCTACAATGAGCAGTTCTTC,CASSLEGLSYNEQFF
TRBV9,TRBJ2-1,NA,TRBD2,TGTGCCAGCAGTGGGACGACTAGCGAGGGTCGGGAGCAGTTCTTC,CASSGTTSEGREQFF
TRBV14,TRBJ2-2,few,TRBD1,TGTGCCAGCAGCCAAGATCGGGACTCGGGGACAGGGTTAAGGAAGCTGTTTTTT,CASSQDRDSGTGLRKLFF
TRBV7-6,TRBJ2-3,NA,TRBD2,TGTGCCAGCAGACCTACTAGCGGAGCCACAGATACGCAGTATTTT,CASRPTSGATDTQYF
TRBV10-3,TRBJ1-2,NA,NA,TGTGCCATCAGTGAGTGGGACCCCCGGGAGGCCGGCTACACCTTC,CAISEWDPREAGYTF
TRBV7-2,TRBJ2-2,NA,TRBD2,TGTGCCAGCAGCTACTCTAGCGGGAGGAGCACCGGGGAGCTGTTTTTT,CASSYSSGRSTGELFF
TRBV12-3/TRBV12-4,TRBJ2-7,few,NA,TGTGCCAGTTATGAACAGGGTCACGAGCAGTACTTC,CASYEQGHEQYF
TRBV7-9,TRBJ2-7,NA,NA,TGTGCCAGCAGCTTAGGGAACCAAGAGGACGAGCAGTACTTC,CASSLGNQEDEQYF
TRBV20-1,TRBJ2-7,once,TRBD1,TGCAGTGCTAGTGCTCGACAGGGCTGGTCCTACGAGCAGTACTTC,CSASARQGWSYEQYF
TRBV7-2,TRBJ2-2,NA,NA,TGTGCCAGCAGCTTAGCAGGGGGTAACGGGGAGCTGTTTTTT,CASSLAGGNGELFF
TRBV19,TRBJ2-7,NA,TRBD1,TGTGCCAGTAGTGCTGGACAGGGGAAGCAGTACTTC,CASSAGQGKQYF
TRBV16,TRBJ1-2,NA,NA,TGTGCCAGCAGCCCGGGACAAAATAATGGCTACACCTTC,CASSPGQNNGYTF
TRBV19,TRBJ2-7,NA,TRBD1,TGTGCCAGTAGTATGGGACAGGCAGACCTGTCCGAGCAGTACTTC,CASSMGQADLSEQYF
TRBV2,TRBJ2-3,once,TRBD2,TGTGCCAGCAGCTGGACTAGCGGGGTCCCCGGTCGCACAGATACGCAGTATTTT,CASSWTSGVPGRTDTQYF
TRBV30,TRBJ1-6,few,NA,TGTGCCTGGATGGGAGGTCATAATTCACCCCTCCACTTT,CAWMGGHNSPLHF
TRBV18,TRBJ1-3,NA,TRBD1,TGTGCCAGCTCACCCGGACAGGGACAGGGAAACACCATATATTTT,CASSPGQGQGNTIYF
TRBV19,TRBJ2-3,NA,NA,TGTGCCAGTAGGCCATCAGGGTCGGACACCACAGATACGCAGTATTTT,CASRPSGSDTTDTQYF
TRBV5-4,TRBJ1-2,NA,NA,TGTGCCAGCAGCTTGGAGGGACGGAGGGACTATGGCTACACCTTC,CASSLEGRRDYGYTF
TRBV28,TRBJ1-5,NA,NA,TGTGCCAGCAGTTCCCCCCAGCAGCCCCAGCATTTT,CASSSPQQPQHF
TRBV10-3,TRBJ2-1,NA,TRBD2,TGTGCCATCAGGATAGCGGGAGAGGACAATGAGCAGTTCTTC,CAIRIAGEDNEQFF
TRBV20-1,TRBJ2-2,NA,NA,TGCAGTGCTCGGCGGGTCGGGGAGCTGTTTTTT,CSARRVGELFF
TRBV19,TRBJ2-5,once,TRBD1,TGTGCCAGCAGCGACAGGGTCGGAGAGACCCAGTACTTC,CASSDRVGETQYF
TRBV30,TRBJ1-2,NA,NA,TGTGCCTGTACGCAGGGCCGCCTTCCTAACTATGGCTACACCTTC,CACTQGRLPNYGYTF
TRBV18,TRBJ1-2,NA,TRBD1,TGTGCCAGCTCACCCGGGACAGGGGGATCAAGCTATGGCTACACCTTC,CASSPGTGGSSYGYTF
TRBV5-4,TRBJ2-1,NA,TRBD2,TGTGCCAGCAGCTTGGGAGGGACTAGATACAATGAGCAGTTCTTC,CASSLGGTRYNEQFF
TRBV19,TRBJ1-1,NA,NA,TGTGCCAGTAGTATAGGGGGGGGCGGCACTGAAGCTTTCTTT,CASSIGGGGTEAFF
TRBV12-2,TRBJ1-6,NA,NA,TGTGCAAGTCGCTTAGAAGTTGACAGGGGGCTGAGGACACCCCTCCACTTT,CASRLEVDRGLRTPLHF
TRBV19,TRBJ2-7,NA,NA,TGTGCCAGTAGTATAGGGCCCCAGGGCTACGAGCAGTACTTC,CASSIGPQGYEQYF
TRBV19,TRBJ1-1,NA,NA,TGTGCCAGTAGCCCTATGACCGGGGGGACTGAAGCTTTCTTT,CASSPMTGGTEAFF
TRBV19,TRBJ2-7,NA,NA,TGTGCCAGTAAGGCGCCAGGGGTCTACGAGCAGTACTTC,CASKAPGVYEQYF
TRBV21-1,TRBJ1-3,once,NA,TGTGCCAGCAGCCCCCGGGCAGGGGCTGGAAACACCATATATTTT,CASSPRAGAGNTIYF
TRBV5-1,TRBJ1-4,NA,NA,TGCGCCAGCAGCTTCACTTTTACAACTAATGAAAAACTGTTTTTT,CASSFTFTTNEKLFF
TRBV4-2,TRBJ2-7,NA,TRBD2,TGTGCCAGCAGCCAAGATGGGGCTAGCGGGAGTAGCTACGAGCAGTACTTC,CASSQDGASGSSYEQYF
TRBV20-1,TRBJ2-2,NA,NA,TGCAGTGCTAGTAGGGGCGCGAACACCGGGGAGCTGTTTTTT,CSASRGANTGELFF